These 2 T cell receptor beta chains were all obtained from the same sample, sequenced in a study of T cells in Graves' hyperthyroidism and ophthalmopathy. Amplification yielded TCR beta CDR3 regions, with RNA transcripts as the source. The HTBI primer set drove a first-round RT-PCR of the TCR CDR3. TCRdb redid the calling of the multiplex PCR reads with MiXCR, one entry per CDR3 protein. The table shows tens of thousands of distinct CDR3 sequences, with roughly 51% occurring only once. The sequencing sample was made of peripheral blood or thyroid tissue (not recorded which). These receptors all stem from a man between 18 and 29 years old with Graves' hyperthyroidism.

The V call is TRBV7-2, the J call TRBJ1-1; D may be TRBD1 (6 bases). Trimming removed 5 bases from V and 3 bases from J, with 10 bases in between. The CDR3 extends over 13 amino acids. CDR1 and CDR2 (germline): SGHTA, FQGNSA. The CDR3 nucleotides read TGTGCCAGCAGCGCCTACAGGGACACTGAAGCTTTCTTT. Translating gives CASSAYRDTEAFF.

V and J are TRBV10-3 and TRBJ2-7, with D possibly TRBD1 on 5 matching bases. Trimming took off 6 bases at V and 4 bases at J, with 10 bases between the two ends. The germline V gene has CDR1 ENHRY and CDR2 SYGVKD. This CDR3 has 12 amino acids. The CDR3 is CAIRTELYEQYF. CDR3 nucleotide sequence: TGTGCCATCAGGACAGAGCTGTACGAGCAGTACTTC.